Below are 20 T cell receptor beta chains sequenced from a single sample in a study of read filtering for tumor transcriptome and immune sequencing. This library used approximately 390 ng RNA and molecular barcoded adaptors spanning alpha/delta and beta/gamma chains. TCRdb redid the calling of the reads with MiXCR, one entry per CDR3 protein. The sample lists 48,000 or so distinct CDR3 sequences; roughly a fifth were seen once. Sequencing used a population of CD138-negative cells sorted from bone marrow. Every receptor here comes from a donor aged 40 or older with multiple myeloma.

This clonotype was observed at least ten times. The genes are TRBV29-1 and TRBJ1-1, with D possibly matching TRBD1 (5 bases). The CDR3 covers 13 residues. Germline V gene data show CDR1 as SQVTM and CDR2 as ANQGSEA. This chain's CDR3 is CITMDTRVTEAFF. CDR3 DNA sequence: TGCATCACCATGGACACTCGGGTCACTGAAGCTTTCTTT.

This clonotype came up many times. The chain joins TRBV5-4 to TRBJ2-7; the D gene is possibly TRBD1 (6 bases). This CDR3 has 15 residues. The V end was cut by 4 bases, the J end by 3 bases, with 17 bases between. CDR1 and CDR2 (germline): SGHNT, YYREEE (reference sequence). CDR3 DNA sequence: TGTGCCAGCAGCCCGACTACAGGGCCTGGCTACGAGCAGTACTTC. It codes for CASSPTTGPGYEQYF. Supplemented by reference TRBV5-4 and TRBJ2-7, the full variable domain reads ETGVTQSPTHLIKTRGQQVTLRCSSQSGHNTVSWYQQALGQGPQFIFQYYREEENGRGNFPPRFSGLQFPNYSSELNVNALELDDSALYLCASSPTTGPGYEQYFGPGTRLTVT.

In its sample, this clonotype was seen many times. The chain couples TRBV5-6 to TRBJ1-2, with a tentative D call TRBD1 (6 bases). Germline V gene lookup returns CDR1 SGHDT and CDR2 YYEEEE. Trimming left V 4 bases short and J 6 bases short, with 10 bases between. The CDR3 extends over 12 amino acids. The CDR3 loop reads CASSPRTDGYTF. CDR3 coding DNA: TGTGCCAGCAGCCCAAGGACAGATGGCTACACCTTC.

With respect to this clonotype: A far larger clone is only one base removed, so a read error is likely. This CDR3 reads CASSGAGIPYF. The CDR3 DNA follows: TGTGCCAGCAGTGGGGCAGGGATTCCGTATTTT. V usage is TRBV6-6 and J usage is TRBJ2-4; weak D call: TRBD1 (5 bases). CDR3 length: 11 residues. In germline, CDR1 is MNHNY, CDR2 SVGAGI (reference sequence).

This clonotype was seen many times. This chain uses TRBV29-1 with TRBJ2-3, with D uncertain. The ends were cut back, 0 bases at V and 0 bases at J, with 7 bases in the middle. Germline V gene lookup returns CDR1 SQVTM and CDR2 ANQGSEA. The CDR3 is 14 residues long. The CDR3 here is CSVEDNSSTDTQYF. The CDR3 DNA reads TGCAGCGTTGAAGATAACAGCAGCACAGATACGCAGTATTTT.

This clonotype was detected ten times or more. V and J are TRBV7-3 and TRBJ2-4; 9 nucleotides match TRBD1. V lost 1 base to trimming and J lost 3 bases; unmatched junction nucleotides: 16. Germline V gene lookup returns CDR1 SGHTA and CDR2 FQGTGA. The CDR3 has 20 residues. CDR3 region: CASSLRWGTGYYFYKNIQYF. In DNA form, the CDR3 reads TGTGCCAGCAGCTTAAGATGGGGGACAGGGTATTATTTTTACAAAAACATTCAGTACTTC.

For this clonotype: The conserved phenylalanine or tryptophan normally closing the CDR3 is absent here, so this likely arose from a read error. The rearrangement links TRBV10-3 to TRBJ2-7; D call uncertain. From germline, CDR1 is ENHRY and CDR2 SYGVKD. The CDR3 consists of 13 residues. CDR3 DNA: TGTGCCAGCAGTTCCAGGAGCTCCTACGAGCAGTACTAC. Amino acid sequence: CASSSRSSYEQYY.

On this clonotype: An end of the junction does not agree with germline; a read error may underlie this. This chain links TRBV7-9 with TRBJ2-1; 7 bases are a match to TRBD2. Germline V lookup: CDR1 SEHNR, CDR2 FQNEAQ (reference sequence). CDR3 size: 16 residues. CDR3 nucleotide sequence: TGTGCCACCAGCCCCGAGAGTTGGGACTACATCAATGAGCAGTTCTTC. Its protein is CATSPESWDYINEQFF. Combining the CDR3 with reference TRBV7-9 and TRBJ2-1 gives the whole variable domain DTGVSQNPRHKITKRGQNVTFRCDPISEHNRLYWYRQTLGQGPEFLTYFQNEAQLEKSRLLSDRFSAERPKGSFSTLEIQRTEQGDSAMYLCATSPESWDYINEQFFGPGTRLTVL.

This clonotype came up many times. The rearrangement joins TRBV5-4 to TRBJ2-1, with D possibly TRBD2 on 7 matching bases. The CDR3 is made up of 14 amino acids. Germline V gene data show CDR1 as SGHNT and CDR2 as YYREEE (reference sequence). Between the trimmed V and J ends, which lost 0 bases and 8 bases, there was a span of 12 bases. The CDR3 reads CASSLEQGRDEQFF. In DNA form, the CDR3 reads TGTGCCAGCAGCTTGGAGCAGGGGAGGGATGAGCAGTTCTTC.

This clonotype was found once. A read error may explain this, as a much larger clone is one base away. The chain joins TRBV7-2 to TRBJ2-2; 7 bases align to TRBD2. The J segment lost 1 base and the V segment lost 4 bases, leaving 12 bases of the junction unmatched. The CDR3 is 18 residues long. Germline CDR1 is SGHTA and CDR2 is FQGNSA. CDR3 sequence (DNA): TGTGCCAGCAGCTCTTTTGGGACTAACGGGAAGAACACCGGGGAGCTGTTTTTT. It specifies CASSSFGTNGKNTGELFF.

This clonotype was detected many times. The chain couples TRBV3-1 to TRBJ2-1; 9 bases fit TRBD2. The CDR3 sequence is 15 residues long. The germline CDR1 and CDR2 sequences are LGHDT and YNNKEL (reference sequence). With 2 bases clipped from V and 6 bases from J, the junction kept 5 bases outside the gene matches. CDR3 protein: CASSQSTGLANEQFF. CDR3 in DNA: TGTGCCAGCAGCCAAAGTACGGGACTAGCCAATGAGCAGTTCTTC.

The chain recombines TRBV2 with TRBJ1-3; 8 bases are shared with TRBD1. Germline V CDR1 and CDR2: SNHLY, FYNNEI. The V and J ends lost 6 bases and 0 bases, in that order; junction bases with no gene match: 10. The CDR3 runs to 17 residues. Written as DNA, the CDR3 is TGTGCCAGCAGAGGGGGGACAGGAACCTTCTCTGGAAACACCATATATTTT. This sequence encodes CASRGGTGTFSGNTIYF.

About this clonotype: A read error likely explains this, since a far larger clone differs by one base. This chain links TRBV6-5 with TRBJ2-1; 7 positions agree with TRBD2. The CDR3 has 16 amino acids. Germline V gives CDR1 MNHEY, CDR2 SVGAGI. CDR3 amino acids: CVSSYSRGSSYNEQFF. The CDR3 nucleotides are TGTGTCAGCAGTTACTCCCGCGGGAGCTCCTACAATGAGCAGTTCTTC.

In regard to this clonotype: A much larger clone is a single base away; this may be a read error. The chain couples TRBV15 to TRBJ1-4; 7 bases fit TRBD1. Germline V gene data show CDR1 as LNHNV and CDR2 as YYDKDF (reference sequence). The V segment lost 2 bases and the J segment 0 bases; nucleotides outside the gene matches: 9. This CDR3 has 18 residues. The CDR3 loop is CATSRSTGRSTTNEKLFF. CDR3 bases: TGTGCCACCAGCAGATCGACAGGGAGAAGCACAACTAATGAAAAACTGTTTTTT.

The rearrangement uses TRBV9 and TRBJ2-1; 8 nucleotides align to TRBD2. V lost 0 bases, J lost 2 bases, and 13 bases stayed unmatched. The CDR3 is 19 amino acids. Germline assignment: CDR1 SGDLS and CDR2 YYNGEE. Here the CDR3 DNA reads TGTGCCAGCAGCGTAGGAAGTGGGGCGGGAGGTCGAACCTACAATGAGCAGTTCTTC. This translates into CASSVGSGAGGRTYNEQFF. Based on the CDR3 plus reference TRBV9 and TRBJ2-1, the full variable domain is DSGVTQTPKHLITATGQRVTLRCSPRSGDLSVYWYQQSLDQGLQFLIQYYNGEERAKGNILERFSAQQFPDLHSELNLSSLELGDSALYFCASSVGSGAGGRTYNEQFFGPGTRLTVL.

This clonotype was seen ten or more times. Sequence at one end of the junction differs from germline and may be a read error. The rearrangement links TRBV11-2 to TRBJ2-1; 9 bases match TRBD2. Germline CDR1 reads SGHAT; CDR2 reads FQNNGV. The CDR3 length is 12 residues. Here the CDR3 DNA reads TGTGCCAGCAGCCAGACTAGCGGAGGGCAGGTCTTC. It yields the protein CASSQTSGGQVF.

On this clonotype: Its ends do not fully match the called genes, so a read error is possible. For the CDR3, the DNA is TGCGCCAGCAGGCTTCGGGGCAGCTCCTACAATGAGCAGTCCTTC. Translation gives CASRLRGSSYNEQSF. The chain couples TRBV5-1 to TRBJ2-1; D could derive from TRBD1 or TRBD2 (5 bases each). This CDR3 comprises 15 residues. CDR1 and CDR2 (germline): SGHRS, YFSETQ.

This clonotype came up many times. V is TRBV7-9 and J is TRBJ2-7; D call uncertain. This CDR3 has 14 amino acids. The germline V and J ends were trimmed by 5 bases and 1 base, with 12 bases remaining between them. Germline V lookup: CDR1 SEHNR, CDR2 FQNEAQ (reference sequence). CDR3 sequence reads: CASSRLGRSYEQYF. CDR3 nucleotide sequence: TGTGCCAGCAGCCGTCTAGGCCGATCCTACGAGCAGTACTTC.

V is TRBV24-1 and J is TRBJ1-5; D is ambiguous. Looked up from germline, CDR1 is KGHDR and CDR2 is SFDVKD. CDR3 length: 15 residues. Deletions cut 5 bases from V and 2 bases from J, with 12 bases between. CDR3 sequence reads: CATSARREGNQPQHF. DNA for the CDR3: TGTGCCACCAGTGCGCGTAGGGAGGGCAATCAGCCCCAGCATTTT.

This clonotype was seen ten or more times. CDR3 DNA sequence: TGTGCCAGCAGCCCGCGTGGACAGGGGCCCCTCTATTCTGAAGCTTTCTTT. This encodes CASSPRGQGPLYSEAFF. This chain joins TRBV4-2 and TRBJ1-1; 9 bases line up with TRBD1. V shed 4 bases and J 6 bases; nucleotides not matched to a gene: 15. Germline V CDR1 and CDR2: LGHNA, YNFKEQ. CDR3 length: 17 residues.